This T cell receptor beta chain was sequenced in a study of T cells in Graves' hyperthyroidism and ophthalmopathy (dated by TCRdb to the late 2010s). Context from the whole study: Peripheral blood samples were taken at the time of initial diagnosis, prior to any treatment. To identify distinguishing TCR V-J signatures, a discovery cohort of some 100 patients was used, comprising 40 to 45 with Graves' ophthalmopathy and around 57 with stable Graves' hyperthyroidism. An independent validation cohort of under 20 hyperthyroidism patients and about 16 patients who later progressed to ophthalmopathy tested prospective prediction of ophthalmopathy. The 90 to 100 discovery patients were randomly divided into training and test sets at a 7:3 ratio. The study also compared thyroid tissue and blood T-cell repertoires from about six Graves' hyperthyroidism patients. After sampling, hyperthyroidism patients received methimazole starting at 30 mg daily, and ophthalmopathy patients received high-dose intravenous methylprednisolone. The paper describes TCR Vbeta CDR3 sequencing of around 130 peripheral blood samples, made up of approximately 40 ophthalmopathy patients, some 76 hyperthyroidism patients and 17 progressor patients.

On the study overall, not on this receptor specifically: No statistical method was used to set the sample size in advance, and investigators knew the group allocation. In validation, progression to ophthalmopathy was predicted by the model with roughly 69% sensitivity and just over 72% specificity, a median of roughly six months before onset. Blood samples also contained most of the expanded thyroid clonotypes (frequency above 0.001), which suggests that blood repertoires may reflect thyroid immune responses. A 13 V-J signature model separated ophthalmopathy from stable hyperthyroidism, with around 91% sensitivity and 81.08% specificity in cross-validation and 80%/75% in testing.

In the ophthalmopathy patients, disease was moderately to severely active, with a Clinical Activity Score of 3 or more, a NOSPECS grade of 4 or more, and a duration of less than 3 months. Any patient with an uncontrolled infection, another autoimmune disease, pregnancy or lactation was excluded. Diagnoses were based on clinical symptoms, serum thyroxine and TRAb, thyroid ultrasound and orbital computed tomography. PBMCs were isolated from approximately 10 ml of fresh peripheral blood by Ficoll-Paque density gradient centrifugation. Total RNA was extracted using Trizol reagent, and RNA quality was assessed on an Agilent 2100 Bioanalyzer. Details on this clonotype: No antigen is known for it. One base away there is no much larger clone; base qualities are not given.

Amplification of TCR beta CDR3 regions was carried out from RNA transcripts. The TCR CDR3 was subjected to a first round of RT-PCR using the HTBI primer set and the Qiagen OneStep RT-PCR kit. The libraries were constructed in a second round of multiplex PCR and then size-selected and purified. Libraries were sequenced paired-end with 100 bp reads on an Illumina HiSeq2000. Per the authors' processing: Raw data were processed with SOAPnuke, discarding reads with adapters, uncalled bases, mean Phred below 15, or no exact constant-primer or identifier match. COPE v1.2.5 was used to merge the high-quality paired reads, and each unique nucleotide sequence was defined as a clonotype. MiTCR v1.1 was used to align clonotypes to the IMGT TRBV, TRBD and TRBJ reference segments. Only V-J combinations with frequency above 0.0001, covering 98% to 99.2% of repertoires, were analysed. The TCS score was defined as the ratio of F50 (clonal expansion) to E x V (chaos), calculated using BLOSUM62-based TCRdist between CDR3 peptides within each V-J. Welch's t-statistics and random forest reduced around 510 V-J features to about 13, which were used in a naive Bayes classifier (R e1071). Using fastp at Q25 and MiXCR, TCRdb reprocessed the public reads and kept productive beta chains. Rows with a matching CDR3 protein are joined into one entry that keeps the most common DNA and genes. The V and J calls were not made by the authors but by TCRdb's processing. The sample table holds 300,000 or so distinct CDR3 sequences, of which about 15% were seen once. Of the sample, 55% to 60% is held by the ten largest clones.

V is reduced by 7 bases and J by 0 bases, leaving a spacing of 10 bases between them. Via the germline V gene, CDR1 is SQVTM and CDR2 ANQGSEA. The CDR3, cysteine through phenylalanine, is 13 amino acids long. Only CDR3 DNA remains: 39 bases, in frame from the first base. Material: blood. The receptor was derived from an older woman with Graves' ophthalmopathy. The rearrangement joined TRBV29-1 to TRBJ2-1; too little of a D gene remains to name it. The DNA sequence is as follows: TGCAGCGGCTCCAGACCCTCCTACAATGAGCAGTTCTTC. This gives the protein CSGSRPSYNEQFF.